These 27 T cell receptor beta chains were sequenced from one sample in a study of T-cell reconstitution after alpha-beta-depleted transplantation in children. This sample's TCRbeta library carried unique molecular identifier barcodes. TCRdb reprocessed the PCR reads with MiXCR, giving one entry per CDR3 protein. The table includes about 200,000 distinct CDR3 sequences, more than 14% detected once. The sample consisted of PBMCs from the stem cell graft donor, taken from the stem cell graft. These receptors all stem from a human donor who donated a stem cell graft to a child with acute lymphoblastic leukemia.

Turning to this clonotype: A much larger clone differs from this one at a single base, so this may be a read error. CDR3 residues: CASSSNSGYNEQFF. CDR3 DNA sequence: TGTGCCAGCAGTTCGAATAGCGGTTACAATGAGCAGTTCTTC. The chain couples TRBV12-3 or TRBV12-4 to TRBJ2-1, with a possible D match to TRBD2 (6 bases). The V gene lost 4 bases and the J gene lost 4 bases, with 11 bases spanning the gap. The CDR3 covers 14 residues.

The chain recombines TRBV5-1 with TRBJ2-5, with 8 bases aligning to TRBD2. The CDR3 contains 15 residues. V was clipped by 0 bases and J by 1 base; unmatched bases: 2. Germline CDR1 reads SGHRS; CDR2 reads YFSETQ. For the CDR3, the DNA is TGCGCCAGCAGCTTGGATAGCGGGACCCAAGAGACCCAGTACTTC. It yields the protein CASSLDSGTQETQYF.

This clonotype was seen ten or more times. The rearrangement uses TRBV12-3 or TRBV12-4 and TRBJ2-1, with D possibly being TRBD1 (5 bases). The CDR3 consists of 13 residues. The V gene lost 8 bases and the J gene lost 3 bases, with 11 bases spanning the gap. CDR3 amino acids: CASSLRDYNEQFF. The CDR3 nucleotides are TGTGCCAGCTCGCTCAGGGACTACAATGAGCAGTTCTTC.

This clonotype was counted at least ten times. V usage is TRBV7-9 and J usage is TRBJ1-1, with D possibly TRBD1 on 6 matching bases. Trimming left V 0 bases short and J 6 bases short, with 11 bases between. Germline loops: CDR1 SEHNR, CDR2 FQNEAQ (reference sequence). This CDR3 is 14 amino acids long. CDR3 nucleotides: TGTGCCAGCAGCTTAGCGCAGGGGACACCTGAAGCTTTCTTT. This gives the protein CASSLAQGTPEAFF. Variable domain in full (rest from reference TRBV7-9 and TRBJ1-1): DTGVSQNPRHKITKRGQNVTFRCDPISEHNRLYWYRQTLGQGPEFLTYFQNEAQLEKSRLLSDRFSAERPKGSFSTLEIQRTEQGDSAMYLCASSLAQGTPEAFFGQGTRLTVV.

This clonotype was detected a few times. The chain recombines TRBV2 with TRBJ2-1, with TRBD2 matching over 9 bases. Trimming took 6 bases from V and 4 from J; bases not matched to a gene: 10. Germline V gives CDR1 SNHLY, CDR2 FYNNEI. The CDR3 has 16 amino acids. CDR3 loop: CASRGPGLAQYNEQFF. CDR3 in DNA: TGTGCCAGCAGGGGCCCGGGACTAGCCCAATACAATGAGCAGTTCTTC.

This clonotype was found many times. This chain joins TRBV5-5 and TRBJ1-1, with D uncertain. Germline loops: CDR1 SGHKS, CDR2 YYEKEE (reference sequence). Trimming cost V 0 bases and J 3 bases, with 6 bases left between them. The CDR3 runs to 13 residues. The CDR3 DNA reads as TGTGCCAGCAGCTTGGTAGGTGACACTGAAGCTTTCTTT. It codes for CASSLVGDTEAFF. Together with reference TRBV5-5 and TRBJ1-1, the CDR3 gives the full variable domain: DAGVTQSPTHLIKTRGQQVTLRCSPISGHKSVSWYQQVLGQGPQFIFQYYEKEERGRGNFPDRFSARQFPNYSSELNVNALLLGDSALYLCASSLVGDTEAFFGQGTRLTVV.

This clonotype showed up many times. CDR3 sequence: CASSLGRRETQYF. The CDR3 bases are TGTGCCAGCAGCTTAGGGAGGCGAGAGACCCAGTACTTC. This chain connects TRBV5-6 to TRBJ2-5, with D perhaps matching TRBD2 (6 bases). V lost 2 bases, J lost 4 bases, and 9 bases lay in between. This CDR3 spans 13 amino acids. Germline-derived CDR1 and CDR2 are SGHDT and YYEEEE.

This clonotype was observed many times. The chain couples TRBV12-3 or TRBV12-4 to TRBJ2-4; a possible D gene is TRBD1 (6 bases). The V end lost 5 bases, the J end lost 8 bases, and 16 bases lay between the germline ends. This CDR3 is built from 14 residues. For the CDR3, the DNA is TGTGCCAGCAGTCCCCTTGTCGAGGGGGACATTCAGTACTTC. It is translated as CASSPLVEGDIQYF.

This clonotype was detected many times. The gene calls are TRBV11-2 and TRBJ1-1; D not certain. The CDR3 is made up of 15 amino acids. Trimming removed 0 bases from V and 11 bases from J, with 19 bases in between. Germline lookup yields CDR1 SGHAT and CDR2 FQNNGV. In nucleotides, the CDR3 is TGTGCCAGCAGCTTAGATCTCAGTAGGGCCAAGGTCGCTTTCTTT. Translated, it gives CASSLDLSRAKVAFF.

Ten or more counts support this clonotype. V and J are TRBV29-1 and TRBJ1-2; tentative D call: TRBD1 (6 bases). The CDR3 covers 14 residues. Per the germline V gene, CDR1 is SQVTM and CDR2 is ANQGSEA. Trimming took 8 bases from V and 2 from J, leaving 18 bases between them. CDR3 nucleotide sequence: TGCAGCCTCGGGGCAGGGGCCGGGAACTATGGCTACACCTTC. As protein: CSLGAGAGNYGYTF.

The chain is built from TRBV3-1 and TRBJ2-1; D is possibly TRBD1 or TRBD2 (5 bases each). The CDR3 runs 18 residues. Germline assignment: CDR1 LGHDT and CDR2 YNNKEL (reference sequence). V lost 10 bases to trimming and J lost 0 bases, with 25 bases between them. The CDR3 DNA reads TGTGCCATCAGTTTAGCGCGAAGGGGCATTCGCTCCTACAATGAGCAGTTCTTC. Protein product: CAISLARRGIRSYNEQFF.

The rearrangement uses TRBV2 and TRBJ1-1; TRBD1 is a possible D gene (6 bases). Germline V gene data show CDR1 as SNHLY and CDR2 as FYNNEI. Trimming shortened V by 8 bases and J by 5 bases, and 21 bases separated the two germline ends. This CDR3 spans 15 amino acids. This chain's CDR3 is CASYPGPQGGTEAFF. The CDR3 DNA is TGTGCCAGCTACCCAGGGCCCCAAGGGGGTACTGAAGCTTTCTTT.

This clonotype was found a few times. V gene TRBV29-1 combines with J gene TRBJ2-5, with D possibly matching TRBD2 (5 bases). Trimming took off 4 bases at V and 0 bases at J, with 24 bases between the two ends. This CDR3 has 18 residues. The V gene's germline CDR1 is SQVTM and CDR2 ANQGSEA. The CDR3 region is CSVGGLLGGSRYQETQYF. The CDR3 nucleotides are TGCAGCGTTGGAGGACTCCTTGGCGGTAGCCGATACCAAGAGACCCAGTACTTC.

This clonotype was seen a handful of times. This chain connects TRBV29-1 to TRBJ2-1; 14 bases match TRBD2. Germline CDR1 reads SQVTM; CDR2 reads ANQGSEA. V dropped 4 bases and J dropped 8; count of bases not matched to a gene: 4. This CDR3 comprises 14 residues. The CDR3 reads CSVAGTSGSYEQFF. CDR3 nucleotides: TGCAGCGTTGCCGGGACTAGCGGGAGCTATGAGCAGTTCTTC.

The CDR3 DNA reads TGCGCCAGCAGCTTGGAGGACTATCGTGATACGCAGTATTTT. It encodes CASSLEDYRDTQYF. The chain uses TRBV5-1 and TRBJ2-3, with TRBD2 as a possible D gene (6 bases). V was cut by 0 bases and J by 6 bases, with 11 bases left in between. The CDR3 contains 14 residues. From germline, CDR1 is SGHRS and CDR2 YFSETQ. Looking up the rest from reference TRBV5-1 and TRBJ2-3 gives the full variable domain: KAGVTQTPRYLIKTRGQQVTLSCSPISGHRSVSWYQQTPGQGLQFLFEYFSETQRNKGNFPGRFSGRQFSNSRSEMNVSTLELGDSALYLCASSLEDYRDTQYFGPGTRLTVL.

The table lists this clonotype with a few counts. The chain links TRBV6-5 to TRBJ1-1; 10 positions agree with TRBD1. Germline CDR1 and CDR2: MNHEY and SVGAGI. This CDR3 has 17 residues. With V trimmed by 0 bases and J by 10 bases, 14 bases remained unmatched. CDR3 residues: CASSYSAGTGALRRAFF. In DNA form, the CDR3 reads TGTGCCAGCAGTTACTCAGCCGGGACAGGGGCCTTAAGGAGAGCTTTCTTT.

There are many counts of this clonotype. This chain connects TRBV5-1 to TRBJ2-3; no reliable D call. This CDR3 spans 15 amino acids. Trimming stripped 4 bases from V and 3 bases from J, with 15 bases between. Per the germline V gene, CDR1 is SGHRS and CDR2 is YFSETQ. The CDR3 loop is CASSESEFWTDTQYF. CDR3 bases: TGCGCCAGCAGCGAAAGCGAGTTCTGGACAGATACGCAGTATTTT.

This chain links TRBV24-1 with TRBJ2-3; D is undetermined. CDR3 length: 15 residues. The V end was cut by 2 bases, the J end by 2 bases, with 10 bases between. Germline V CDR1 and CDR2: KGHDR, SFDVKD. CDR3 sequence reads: CATSDSSSSTDTQYF. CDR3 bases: TGTGCCACCAGTGATTCGAGCAGCTCCACAGATACGCAGTATTTT.

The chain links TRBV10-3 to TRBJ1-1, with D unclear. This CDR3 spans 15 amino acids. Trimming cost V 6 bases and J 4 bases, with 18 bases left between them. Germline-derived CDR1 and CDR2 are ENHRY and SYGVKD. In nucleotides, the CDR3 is TGTGCCATCAGAAGCCGGACGGTCGACGGCACTGAAGCTTTCTTT. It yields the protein CAIRSRTVDGTEAFF.

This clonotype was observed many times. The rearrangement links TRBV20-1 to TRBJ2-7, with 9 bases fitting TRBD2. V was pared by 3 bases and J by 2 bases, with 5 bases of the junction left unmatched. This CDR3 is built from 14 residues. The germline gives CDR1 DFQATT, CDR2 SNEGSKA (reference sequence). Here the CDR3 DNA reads TGCAGTGCTAGGAAGCGGGAGGAACCCTACGAGCAGTACTTC. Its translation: CSARKREEPYEQYF.

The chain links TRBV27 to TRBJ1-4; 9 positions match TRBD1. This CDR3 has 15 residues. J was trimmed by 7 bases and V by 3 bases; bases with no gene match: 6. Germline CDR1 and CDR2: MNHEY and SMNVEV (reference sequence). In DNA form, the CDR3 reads TGTGCCAGCAGTTTCCAGACAGGGGGAGGTGAAAAACTGTTTTTT. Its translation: CASSFQTGGGEKLFF.

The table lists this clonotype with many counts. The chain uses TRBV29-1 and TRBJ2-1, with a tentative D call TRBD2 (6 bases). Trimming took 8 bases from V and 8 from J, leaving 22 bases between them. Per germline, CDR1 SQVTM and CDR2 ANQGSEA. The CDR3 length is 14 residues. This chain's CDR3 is CSHAGTGYGYEQFF. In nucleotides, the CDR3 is TGCAGCCACGCCGGGACTGGATACGGTTATGAGCAGTTCTTC.

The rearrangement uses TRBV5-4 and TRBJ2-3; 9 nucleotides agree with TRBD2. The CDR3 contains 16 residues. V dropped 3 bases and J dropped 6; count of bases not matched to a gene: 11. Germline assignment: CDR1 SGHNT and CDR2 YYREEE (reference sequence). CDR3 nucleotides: TGTGCCAGCAGCTCCGCCCTTAGCGGGAGTTGGGATACGCAGTATTTT. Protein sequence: CASSSALSGSWDTQYF.

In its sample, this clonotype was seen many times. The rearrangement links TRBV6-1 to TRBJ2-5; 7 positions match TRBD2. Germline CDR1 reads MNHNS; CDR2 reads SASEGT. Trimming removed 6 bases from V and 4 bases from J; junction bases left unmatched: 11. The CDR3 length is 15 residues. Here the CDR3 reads CASSPRGVEGETQYF. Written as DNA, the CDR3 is TGTGCCAGCAGCCCCCGGGGGGTCGAAGGAGAGACCCAGTACTTC.

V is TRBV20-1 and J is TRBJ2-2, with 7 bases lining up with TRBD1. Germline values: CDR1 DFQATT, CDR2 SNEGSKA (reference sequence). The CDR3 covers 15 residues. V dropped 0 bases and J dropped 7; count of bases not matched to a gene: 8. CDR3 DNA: TGCAGTGCTAGAGATCCAAGACAGGGATACGGGGAGCTGTTTTTT. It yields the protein CSARDPRQGYGELFF.

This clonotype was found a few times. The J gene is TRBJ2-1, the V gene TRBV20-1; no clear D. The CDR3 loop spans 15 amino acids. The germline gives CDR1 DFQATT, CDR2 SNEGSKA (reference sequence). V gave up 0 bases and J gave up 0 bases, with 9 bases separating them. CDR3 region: CSARELLTSYNEQFF. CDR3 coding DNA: TGCAGTGCTAGAGAACTACTCACCTCCTACAATGAGCAGTTCTTC.

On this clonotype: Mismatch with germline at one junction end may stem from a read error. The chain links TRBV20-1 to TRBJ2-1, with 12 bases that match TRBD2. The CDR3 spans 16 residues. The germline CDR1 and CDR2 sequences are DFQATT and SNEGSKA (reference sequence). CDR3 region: CSAGEPRASGRGGQFF. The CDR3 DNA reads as TGCAGTGCTGGAGAGCCACGGGCTAGCGGGAGGGGGGGGCAGTTCTTC.